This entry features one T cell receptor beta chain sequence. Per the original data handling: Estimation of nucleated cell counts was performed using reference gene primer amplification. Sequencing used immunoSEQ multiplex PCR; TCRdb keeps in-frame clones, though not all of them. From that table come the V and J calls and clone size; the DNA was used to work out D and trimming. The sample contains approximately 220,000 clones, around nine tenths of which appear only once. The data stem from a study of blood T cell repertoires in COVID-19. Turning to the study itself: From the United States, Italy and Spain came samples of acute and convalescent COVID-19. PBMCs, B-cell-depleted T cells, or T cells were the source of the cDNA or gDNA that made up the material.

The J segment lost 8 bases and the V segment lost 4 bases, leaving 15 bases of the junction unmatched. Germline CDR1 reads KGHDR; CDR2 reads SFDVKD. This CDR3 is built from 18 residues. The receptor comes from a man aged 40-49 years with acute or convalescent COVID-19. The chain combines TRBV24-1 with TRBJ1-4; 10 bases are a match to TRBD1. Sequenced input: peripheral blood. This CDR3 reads CATSDPNNLDRGQEKLFF. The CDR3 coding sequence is TGTGCCACCAGTGACCCCAACAACTTAGACAGGGGGCAAGAAAAACTGTTTTTT.